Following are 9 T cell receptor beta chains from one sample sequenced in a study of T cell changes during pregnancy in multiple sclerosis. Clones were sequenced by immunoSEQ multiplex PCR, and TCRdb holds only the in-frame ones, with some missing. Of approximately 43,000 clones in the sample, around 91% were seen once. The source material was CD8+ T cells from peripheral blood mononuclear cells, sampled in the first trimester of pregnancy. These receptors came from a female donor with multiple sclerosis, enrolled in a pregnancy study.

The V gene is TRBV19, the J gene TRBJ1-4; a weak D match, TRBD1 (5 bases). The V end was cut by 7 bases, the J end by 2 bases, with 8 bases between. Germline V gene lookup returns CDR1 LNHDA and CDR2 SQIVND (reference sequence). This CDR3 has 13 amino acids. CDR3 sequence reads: CASTTDTNEKLFF. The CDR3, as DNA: TGTGCCAGTACGACAGATACTAATGAAAAACTGTTTTTT.

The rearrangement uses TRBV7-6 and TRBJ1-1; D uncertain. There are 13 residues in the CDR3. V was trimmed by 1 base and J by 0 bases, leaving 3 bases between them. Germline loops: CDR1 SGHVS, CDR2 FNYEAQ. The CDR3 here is CASSLELNTEAFF. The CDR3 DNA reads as TGTGCCAGCAGCTTAGAGCTGAACACTGAAGCTTTCTTT. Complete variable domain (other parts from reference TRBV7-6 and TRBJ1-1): GAGVSQSPRYKVTKRGQDVALRCDPISGHVSLYWYRQALGQGPEFLTYFNYEAQQDKSGLPNDRFSAERPEGSISTLTIQRTEQRDSAMYRCASSLELNTEAFFGQGTRLTVV.

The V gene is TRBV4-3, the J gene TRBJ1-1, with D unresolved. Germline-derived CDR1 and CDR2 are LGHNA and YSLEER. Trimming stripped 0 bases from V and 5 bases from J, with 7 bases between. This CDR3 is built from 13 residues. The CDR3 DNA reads TGCGCCAGCAGCCAAGATCGAGGGACTGAAGCTTTCTTT. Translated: CASSQDRGTEAFF.

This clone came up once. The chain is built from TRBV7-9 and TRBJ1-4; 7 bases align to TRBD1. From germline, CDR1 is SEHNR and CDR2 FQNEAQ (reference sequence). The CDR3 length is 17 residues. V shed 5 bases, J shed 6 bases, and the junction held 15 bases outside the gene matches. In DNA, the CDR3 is TGTGCCAGCAGCCCCCTGACAGGGCTTCTGGAACATGAAAAACTGTTTTTT. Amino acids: CASSPLTGLLEHEKLFF.

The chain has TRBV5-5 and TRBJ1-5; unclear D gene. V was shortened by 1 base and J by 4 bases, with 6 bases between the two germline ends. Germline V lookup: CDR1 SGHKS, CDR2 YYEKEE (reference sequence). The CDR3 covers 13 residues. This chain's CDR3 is CASSLWQNQPQHF. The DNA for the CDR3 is TGTGCCAGCAGCTTGTGGCAGAATCAGCCCCAGCATTTT.

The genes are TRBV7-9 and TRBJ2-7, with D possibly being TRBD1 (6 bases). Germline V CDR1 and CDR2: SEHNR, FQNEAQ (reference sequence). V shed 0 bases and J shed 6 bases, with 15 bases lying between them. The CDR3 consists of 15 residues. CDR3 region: CASSLAQGQDREQYF. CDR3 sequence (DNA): TGTGCCAGCAGCTTAGCTCAGGGGCAAGATCGCGAGCAGTACTTC.

Written as DNA, the CDR3 is TGTGCCAGCAGCTTGGACAGTCGGAGCAATCAGCCCCAGCATTTT. Encoded protein: CASSLDSRSNQPQHF. V is TRBV7-2 and J is TRBJ1-5; possible D gene TRBD1, 6 bases. Germline CDR1 and CDR2: SGHTA and FQGNSA. Trimming removed 3 bases from V and 1 base from J, with 10 bases in between. There are 15 residues in the CDR3.

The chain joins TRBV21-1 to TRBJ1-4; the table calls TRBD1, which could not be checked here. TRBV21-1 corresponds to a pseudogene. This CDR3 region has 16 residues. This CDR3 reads CASSSRQGNRCEKLFF. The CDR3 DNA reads TGTGCCAGCAGCTCTCGACAGGGCAATAGGTGTGAAAAACTGTTTTTT.

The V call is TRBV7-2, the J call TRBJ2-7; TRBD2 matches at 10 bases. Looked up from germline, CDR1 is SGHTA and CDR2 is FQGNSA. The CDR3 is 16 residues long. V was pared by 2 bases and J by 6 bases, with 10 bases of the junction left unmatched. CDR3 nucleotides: TGTGCCAGCAGCTTAAAGGGTTTCGGGACTAGCGCCGAGCAGTACTTC. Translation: CASSLKGFGTSAEQYF.